Listed below are T cell receptor beta chains from one sample, sequenced in a study of blood T cell repertoires in COVID-19. Profiling relied on immunoSEQ multiplex PCR, and the TCRdb table lists in-frame clones only, not all of them. The profile shows more than 250,000 clones, about 90% of them singletons. Sequencing input: peripheral blood. The origin of the receptors is a man aged 18 to 35 who had recovered from COVID-19. The CDR3 runs from the conserved cysteine through the conserved F or W. The D gene is left open where the match is weak. Size is stated for part of the rows, as once, few or many counts, or as a class when the clone is expanded.

d_call: -; j_call: TRBJ2-7; v_call: TRBV7-6; clone_size: -; cdr3_length: 13; cdr3_aa: CASSLATGYEQYF; cdr3_nt: TGTGCCAGCAGCTTAGCCACAGGCTACGAGCAGTACTTC
d_call: TRBD1; j_call: TRBJ2-7; v_call: TRBV7-2; clone_size: -; cdr3_length: 15; cdr3_aa: CASSPGQGATREQYF; cdr3_nt: TGTGCCAGCAGCCCGGGACAGGGGGCAACGCGCGAGCAGTACTTC
d_call: TRBD1; j_call: TRBJ1-2; v_call: TRBV4-1; clone_size: -; cdr3_length: 15; cdr3_aa: CASSQDRGANSGYTF; cdr3_nt: TGCGCCAGCAGCCAAGACAGGGGGGCGAACTCTGGCTACACCTTC
d_call: TRBD2; j_call: TRBJ2-3; v_call: TRBV18; clone_size: -; cdr3_length: 15; cdr3_aa: CASSLTSGSTDTQYF; cdr3_nt: TGTGCCAGCTCGCTGACTAGCGGGAGCACAGATACGCAGTATTTT
d_call: -; j_call: TRBJ2-5; v_call: TRBV28; clone_size: -; cdr3_length: 15; cdr3_aa: CASSSPEAGPETQYF; cdr3_nt: TGTGCCAGCAGTTCCCCCGAAGCAGGTCCGGAGACCCAGTACTTC
d_call: TRBD2; j_call: TRBJ2-1; v_call: TRBV7-2; clone_size: -; cdr3_length: 15; cdr3_aa: CASSLVAGVHNEQFF; cdr3_nt: TGTGCCAGCAGCTTAGTCGCGGGAGTCCACAATGAGCAGTTCTTC
d_call: TRBD2; j_call: TRBJ2-1; v_call: TRBV5-1; clone_size: -; cdr3_length: 15; cdr3_aa: CASSLSGGGGDEQFF; cdr3_nt: TGCGCCAGCAGCCTCAGCGGGGGGGGAGGCGATGAGCAGTTCTTC
d_call: -; j_call: TRBJ2-1; v_call: TRBV6-5; clone_size: -; cdr3_length: 15; cdr3_aa: CASSYSIGTSHEQFF; cdr3_nt: TGTGCCAGCAGTTACTCGATAGGGACATCGCATGAGCAGTTCTTC
d_call: -; j_call: TRBJ2-1; v_call: TRBV30; clone_size: -; cdr3_length: 18; cdr3_aa: CAWSGSGKKLGSYNEQFF; cdr3_nt: TGTGCCTGGAGTGGGTCAGGCAAGAAGTTAGGCTCCTACAATGAGCAGTTCTTC
d_call: -; j_call: TRBJ1-6; v_call: TRBV2; clone_size: -; cdr3_length: 15; cdr3_aa: CASRMDGQPATPLHF; cdr3_nt: TGTGCCAGCAGGATGGACGGACAGCCCGCAACACCCCTCCACTTT
d_call: -; j_call: TRBJ1-1; v_call: TRBV19; clone_size: once; cdr3_length: 15; cdr3_aa: CASSSRPPGGDEAFF; cdr3_nt: TGTGCCAGTAGTTCGCGTCCCCCCGGAGGAGATGAAGCTTTCTTT
d_call: -; j_call: TRBJ1-4; v_call: TRBV4-3; clone_size: once; cdr3_length: 15; cdr3_aa: CASSQAAGVYEKLFF; cdr3_nt: TGCGCCAGCAGCCAAGCGGCAGGGGTGTATGAAAAACTGTTTTTT
d_call: TRBD1; j_call: TRBJ2-1; v_call: TRBV3-1/TRBV3-2; clone_size: -; cdr3_length: 15; cdr3_aa: CASSPTGGPYNEQFF; cdr3_nt: TGTGCCAGCAGCCCGACAGGGGGGCCGTACAATGAGCAGTTCTTC
d_call: -; j_call: TRBJ2-7; v_call: TRBV7-2; clone_size: -; cdr3_length: 12; cdr3_aa: CASSQSDRITNF; cdr3_nt: TGTGCCAGCAGCCAGTCCGACAGGATCACGAACTTC
d_call: TRBD1; j_call: TRBJ2-1; v_call: TRBV4-3; clone_size: -; cdr3_length: 16; cdr3_aa: CASSQDLGQGVNEQFF; cdr3_nt: TGCGCCAGCAGCCAAGATTTGGGACAGGGGGTCAATGAGCAGTTCTTC
d_call: -; j_call: TRBJ1-3; v_call: TRBV7-3; clone_size: -; cdr3_length: 15; cdr3_aa: CASSPDGASGNTIYF; cdr3_nt: TGTGCCAGCAGCCCCGACGGAGCCTCTGGAAACACCATATATTTT
d_call: -; j_call: TRBJ1-1; v_call: TRBV7-9; clone_size: -; cdr3_length: 12; cdr3_aa: CATSTGNTEAFF; cdr3_nt: TGTGCCACGTCGACAGGGAACACTGAAGCTTTCTTT
d_call: TRBD2; j_call: TRBJ2-3; v_call: TRBV18; clone_size: -; cdr3_length: 14; cdr3_aa: CASSQGLDTDTQYF; cdr3_nt: TGTGCCAGCTCACAGGGACTAGACACAGATACGCAGTATTTT
d_call: -; j_call: TRBJ2-2; v_call: TRBV3-1/TRBV3-2; clone_size: -; cdr3_length: 16; cdr3_aa: CASSPPWGENTGELFF; cdr3_nt: TGTGCCAGCAGCCCGCCTTGGGGGGAGAACACCGGGGAGCTGTTTTTT
d_call: -; j_call: TRBJ2-5; v_call: TRBV5-1; clone_size: -; cdr3_length: 14; cdr3_aa: CASSLHSDQETQYF; cdr3_nt: TGCGCCAGCAGCTTGCACTCGGACCAAGAGACCCAGTACTTC
d_call: TRBD2; j_call: TRBJ2-2; v_call: TRBV7-3; clone_size: -; cdr3_length: 16; cdr3_aa: CASSLSPLAVSGELFF; cdr3_nt: TGTGCCAGCAGCTTAAGCCCGCTAGCGGTTTCCGGGGAGCTGTTTTTT
d_call: -; j_call: TRBJ1-6; v_call: TRBV5-1; clone_size: -; cdr3_length: 16; cdr3_aa: CASSLVIGNVDSPLHF; cdr3_nt: TGCGCCAGCAGCTTGGTTATCGGGAATGTAGATTCACCCCTCCACTTT